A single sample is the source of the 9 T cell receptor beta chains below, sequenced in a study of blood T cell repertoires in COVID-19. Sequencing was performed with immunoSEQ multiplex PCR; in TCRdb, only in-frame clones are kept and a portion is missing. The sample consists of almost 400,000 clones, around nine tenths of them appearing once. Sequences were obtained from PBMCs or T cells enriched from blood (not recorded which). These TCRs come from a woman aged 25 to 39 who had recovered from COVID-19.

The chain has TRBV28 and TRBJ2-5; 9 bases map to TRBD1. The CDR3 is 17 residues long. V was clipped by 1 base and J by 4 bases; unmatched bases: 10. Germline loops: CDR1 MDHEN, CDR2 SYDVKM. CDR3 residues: CASSLSIGTGFPETQYF. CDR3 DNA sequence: TGTGCCAGCAGTTTATCGATCGGGACAGGGTTCCCAGAGACCCAGTACTTC. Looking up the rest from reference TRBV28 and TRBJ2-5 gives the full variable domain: DVKVTQSSRYLVKRTGEKVFLECVQDMDHENMFWYRQDPGLGLRLIYFSYDVKMKEKGDIPEGYSVSREKKERFSLILESASTNQTSMYLCASSLSIGTGFPETQYFGPGTRLLVL.

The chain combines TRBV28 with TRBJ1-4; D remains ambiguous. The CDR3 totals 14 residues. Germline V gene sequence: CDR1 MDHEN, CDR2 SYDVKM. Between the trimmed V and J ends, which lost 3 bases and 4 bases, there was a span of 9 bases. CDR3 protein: CASSFGQNNEKLFF. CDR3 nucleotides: TGTGCCAGCAGTTTTGGTCAGAATAATGAAAAACTGTTTTTT.

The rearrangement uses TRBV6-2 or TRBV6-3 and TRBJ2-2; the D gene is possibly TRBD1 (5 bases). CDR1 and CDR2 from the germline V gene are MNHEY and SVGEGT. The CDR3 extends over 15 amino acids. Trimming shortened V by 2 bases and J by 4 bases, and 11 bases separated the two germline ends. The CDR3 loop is CASSYRQGPTGELFF. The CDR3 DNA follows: TGTGCCAGCAGTTACCGCCAGGGCCCCACCGGGGAGCTGTTTTTT.

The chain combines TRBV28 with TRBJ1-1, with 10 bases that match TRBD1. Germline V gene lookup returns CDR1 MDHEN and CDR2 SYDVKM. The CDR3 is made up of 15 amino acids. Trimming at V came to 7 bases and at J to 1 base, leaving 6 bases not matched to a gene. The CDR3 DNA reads TGTGCCAGCACCGGGACAGGGGCTAGGAACACTGAAGCTTTCTTT. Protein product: CASTGTGARNTEAFF.

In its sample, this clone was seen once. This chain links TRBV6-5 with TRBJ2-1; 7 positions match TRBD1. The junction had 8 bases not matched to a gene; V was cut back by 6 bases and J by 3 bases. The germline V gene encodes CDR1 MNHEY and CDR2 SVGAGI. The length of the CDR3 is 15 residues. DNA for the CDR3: TGTGCCAGCAGCTACCGGGACAGAAGCTACAATGAGCAGTTCTTC. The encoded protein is CASSYRDRSYNEQFF.

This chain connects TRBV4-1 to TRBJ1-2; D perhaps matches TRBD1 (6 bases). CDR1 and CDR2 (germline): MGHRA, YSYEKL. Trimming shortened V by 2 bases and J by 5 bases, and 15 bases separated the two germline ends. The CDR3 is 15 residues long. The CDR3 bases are TGCGCCAGCAGCCAAACAGGGCAGGCGAATTATGGCTACACCTTC. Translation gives CASSQTGQANYGYTF.

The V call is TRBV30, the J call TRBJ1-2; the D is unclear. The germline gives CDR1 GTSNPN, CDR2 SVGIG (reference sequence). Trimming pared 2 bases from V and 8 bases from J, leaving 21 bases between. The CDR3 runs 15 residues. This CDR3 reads CAWSRTAAAFGGYTF. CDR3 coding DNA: TGTGCCTGGAGTCGAACGGCCGCTGCCTTCGGGGGCTACACCTTC.

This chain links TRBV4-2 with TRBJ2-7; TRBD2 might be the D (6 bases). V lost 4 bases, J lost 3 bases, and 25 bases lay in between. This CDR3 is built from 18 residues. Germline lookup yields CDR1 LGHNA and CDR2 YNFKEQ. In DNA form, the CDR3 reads TGTGCCAGCAGCCGAATCCTACCCGACTCGCGGGGTCTCTACGAGCAGTACTTC. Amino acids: CASSRILPDSRGLYEQYF.

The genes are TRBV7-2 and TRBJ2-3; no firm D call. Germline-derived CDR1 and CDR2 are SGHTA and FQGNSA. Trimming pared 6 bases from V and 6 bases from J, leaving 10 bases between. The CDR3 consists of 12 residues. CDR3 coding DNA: TGTGCCAGCAGTTCTTATCTGGATACGCAGTATTTT. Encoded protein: CASSSYLDTQYF.